Presented here are 22 T cell receptor beta chains from one specimen sequenced in a study of blood T cell repertoires in COVID-19. Here immunoSEQ multiplex PCR was the method, and the copy in TCRdb shows in-frame clones only, minus some. The sample consists of about 84,000 clones, more than 80% of them appearing once. What was sequenced was peripheral blood. The receptors were gathered from an elderly woman with acute or convalescent COVID-19.

The rearrangement uses TRBV10-2 and TRBJ1-6; TRBD1 matches at 9 bases. This CDR3 contains 14 residues. CDR1 WSHSY and CDR2 SAAADI come from the germline V gene. After removal of 7 bases from V and 7 bases from J, the junction contained 5 bases not matched to a gene. The CDR3 bases are TGCGCCAGCACCGCGGACAGGGGCAATTCACCCCTCCACTTT. It codes for CASTADRGNSPLHF.

CDR3 amino acids: CSVARGAYEQYF. Written as DNA, the CDR3 is TGCAGCGTTGCCAGGGGGGCCTACGAGCAGTACTTC. V and J are TRBV29-1 and TRBJ2-7, with D maybe TRBD1 (7 bases). V lost 4 bases and J lost 2, with 9 bases in between. Germline loops: CDR1 SQVTM, CDR2 ANQGSEA. This CDR3 is built from 12 residues.

CDR3 DNA: TGTGCCAGCAGCTGGGGCCGGACAGGGACAGAGACCCAGTACTTC. Protein product: CASSWGRTGTETQYF. The chain carries TRBV7-2 and TRBJ2-5; 8 bases match TRBD1. V lost 4 bases to trimming and J lost 4 bases; unmatched junction nucleotides: 8. This CDR3 region has 15 residues. The germline gives CDR1 SGHTA, CDR2 FQGNSA. Complete variable domain (other parts from reference TRBV7-2 and TRBJ2-5): GAGVSQSPSNKVTEKGKDVELRCDPISGHTALYWYRQSLGQGLEFLIYFQGNSAPDKSGLPSDRFSAERTGGSVSTLTIQRTQQEDSAVYLCASSWGRTGTETQYFGPGTRLLVL.

The chain uses TRBV7-2 and TRBJ2-4, with no clear D. CDR3 length equals 16 residues. V lost 0 bases and J lost 1, with 10 bases in between. Germline V gene data show CDR1 as SGHTA and CDR2 as FQGNSA. In DNA form, the CDR3 reads TGTGCCAGCAGCTTAGCGCGGTTCGGGGCCAAAAACATTCAGTACTTC. Protein: CASSLARFGAKNIQYF.

CDR3 sequence (DNA): TGTGCCAGCAGTGAAACGGGAGAGGGCTACAATGAGCAGTTCTTC. Translating it yields CASSETGEGYNEQFF. This chain joins TRBV2 and TRBJ2-1; possible D gene TRBD2, 6 bases. CDR1 SNHLY and CDR2 FYNNEI come from the germline V gene. CDR3 length: 15 residues. The V and J ends lost 2 bases and 3 bases respectively, with 11 bases between them.

The genes are TRBV7-2 and TRBJ2-1; the match to TRBD2 covers 13 bases. The germline V gene encodes CDR1 SGHTA and CDR2 FQGNSA. With 2 bases clipped from V and 6 bases from J, the junction kept 7 bases outside the gene matches. The CDR3 consists of 17 residues. The CDR3 coding sequence is TGTGCCAGCAGCTTACGTTTTCGGACTAGCGGGGGCAATGAGCAGTTCTTC. This sequence encodes CASSLRFRTSGGNEQFF.

This chain links TRBV2 with TRBJ2-1, with a possible D match to TRBD1 (5 bases). Germline V gene data show CDR1 as SNHLY and CDR2 as FYNNEI. The V gene lost 5 bases and the J gene lost 8 bases, with 10 bases spanning the gap. This CDR3 spans 12 amino acids. DNA for the CDR3: TGTGCCAGCAGTCCCAGGGCGGATGAGCAGTTCTTC. Translation: CASSPRADEQFF.

CDR3: CASSARQSSYNEQFF. DNA for the CDR3: TGTGCCAGCTCAGCCAGGCAGAGCTCCTACAATGAGCAGTTCTTC. The chain has TRBV18 and TRBJ2-1; D remains unclear. Deletions cut 5 bases from V and 0 bases from J, with 11 bases between. The CDR3 has 15 residues. Germline values: CDR1 KGHSH, CDR2 LQKENI.

Remarks on this clone: Other DNA sequences within the sample encode an identical CDR3. V and J are TRBV18 and TRBJ2-4, with a weak D call TRBD2 (6 bases). Germline V gives CDR1 KGHSH, CDR2 LQKENI. The CDR3 is 14 amino acids. V was pared by 3 bases and J by 6 bases, with 12 bases between. The DNA of the CDR3 is TGTGCCAGCTCACCTGACTGGCGGGGAAACATTCAGTACTTC. Its protein product is CASSPDWRGNIQYF.

The J gene is TRBJ1-6, the V gene TRBV3-1 (or the pseudogene TRBV3-2); no clear D gene. This CDR3 spans 14 amino acids. Germline assignment: CDR1 LGHDT and CDR2 YNNKEL (reference sequence). Deletions cut 1 base from V and 7 bases from J, with 8 bases between. CDR3 protein: CASSQVPQNSPLHF. In nucleotides, the CDR3 is TGTGCCAGCAGCCAAGTCCCCCAGAATTCACCCCTCCACTTT.

The rearrangement uses TRBV5-4 and TRBJ2-1, with D perhaps matching TRBD2 (6 bases). Per the germline V gene, CDR1 is SGHNT and CDR2 is YYREEE (reference sequence). There are 15 residues in the CDR3. The V end was cut by 4 bases, the J end by 0 bases, with 11 bases between. The CDR3 nucleotides are TGTGCCAGCAGCACGGAGGGGAGCTCCTACAATGAGCAGTTCTTC. This gives the protein CASSTEGSSYNEQFF.

The rearrangement uses TRBV7-8 and TRBJ2-1; 7 bases are a match to TRBD2. This CDR3 is built from 17 residues. V lost 2 bases to trimming and J lost 0 bases; unmatched junction nucleotides: 7. Germline V CDR1 and CDR2: SGHVS, FQNEAQ. CDR3 sequence: CASSLRSSGSSYNEQFF. The CDR3 DNA is TGTGCCAGCAGCTTAAGGTCTAGCGGAAGCTCCTACAATGAGCAGTTCTTC.

The chain employs TRBV7-2 and TRBJ2-7; D is unresolved. The CDR3 runs 14 residues. V was cut by 5 bases and J by 9 bases, with 20 bases left in between. Germline V lookup: CDR1 SGHTA, CDR2 FQGNSA. CDR3 nucleotides: TGTGCCAGCAGCCCTACTCCACCTTCACGTGGGCAGTACTTC. Its protein is CASSPTPPSRGQYF.

This clone was observed a handful of times. The chain has TRBV28 and TRBJ2-5; TRBD2 matches at 7 bases. CDR1 is MDHEN and CDR2 is SYDVKM in the germline V gene. The CDR3 runs 13 residues. Germline trimming cut 11 bases from V and 2 bases from J; bases unmatched to any gene: 8. Here the CDR3 reads CASKLASQETQYF. CDR3 bases: TGTGCCTCCAAACTAGCGAGTCAAGAGACCCAGTACTTC.

This chain uses TRBV7-9 with TRBJ1-1; D gene uncertain. The V end was cut by 1 base, the J end by 2 bases, with 5 bases between. The CDR3 runs to 13 residues. Looked up from germline, CDR1 is SEHNR and CDR2 is FQNEAQ (reference sequence). CDR3 in amino acids: CASSLVANTEAFF. In DNA, the CDR3 is TGTGCCAGCAGCTTAGTAGCTAACACTGAAGCTTTCTTT.

Comments on this clone: Other DNA sequences in this specimen translate into the identical CDR3. The J gene is TRBJ1-2, the V gene TRBV30, with D possibly TRBD1 on 6 matching bases. CDR1 GTSNPN and CDR2 SVGIG come from the germline V gene (reference sequence). This CDR3 spans 13 amino acids. Trimming pared 0 bases from V and 3 bases from J, leaving 8 bases between. The CDR3 protein is CAWSVQGDYGYTF. In DNA form, the CDR3 reads TGTGCCTGGAGTGTACAGGGAGACTATGGCTACACCTTC.

The rearrangement uses TRBV5-6 and TRBJ2-2, with D unclear. V was cut by 1 base and J by 5 bases, with 12 bases left in between. Germline loops: CDR1 SGHDT, CDR2 YYEEEE. CDR3 length: 15 residues. The CDR3 nucleotides are TGTGCCAGCAGCTTGTTGGGCCCCATGACCGGGGAGCTGTTTTTT. It translates to CASSLLGPMTGELFF.

The V gene is TRBV19, the J gene TRBJ1-2, with unresolved D. Germline CDR1 reads LNHDA; CDR2 reads SQIVND (reference sequence). There are 13 residues in the CDR3. Deletions cut 6 bases from V and 3 bases from J, with 11 bases between. In nucleotides, the CDR3 is TGTGCCAGTAGAAAACAGCAATACTATGGCTACACCTTC. Amino acid sequence: CASRKQQYYGYTF.

This chain uses TRBV3-1 (or the pseudogene TRBV3-2) with TRBJ2-1; the D is unclear. From germline, CDR1 is LGHDT and CDR2 YNNKEL (reference sequence). This CDR3 is built from 12 residues. V lost 1 base and J 9 bases, leaving 7 bases between the germline ends. Here the CDR3 DNA reads TGTGCCAGCAGCCAAGTTCCAGGTGAGCAGTTCTTC. It codes for CASSQVPGEQFF.

CDR3: CASSLEGYNEQFF. The CDR3 DNA reads TGTGCCAGTAGTCTGGAGGGCTACAATGAGCAGTTCTTC. The genes are TRBV19 and TRBJ2-1; D is possibly TRBD2 (6 bases). Germline values: CDR1 LNHDA, CDR2 SQIVND (reference sequence). The CDR3 loop spans 13 amino acids. V lost 5 bases, J lost 3 bases, and 8 bases lay in between.

This clone appeared a few times. The V and J genes are TRBV6-5 and TRBJ2-7, with 9 bases that match TRBD1. CDR1 is MNHEY, CDR2 SVGAGI, per germline. The trim removed 2 bases at V and 5 bases at J, leaving 7 bases unmatched. The CDR3 covers 15 residues. This CDR3 reads CASSYTGTGSHEQYF. CDR3 DNA sequence: TGTGCCAGCAGTTACACTGGGACAGGGTCACACGAGCAGTACTTC.

The rearrangement joins TRBV28 to TRBJ2-7; weak D call: TRBD2 (6 bases). CDR3 length equals 13 residues. CDR1 MDHEN and CDR2 SYDVKM come from the germline V gene. Between the trimmed V and J ends, which lost 3 bases and 4 bases, there was a span of 10 bases. CDR3 loop: CASSLRGRYEQYF. For the CDR3, the DNA is TGTGCCAGCAGTTTGCGGGGTAGATACGAGCAGTACTTC. Complete variable domain (other parts from reference TRBV28 and TRBJ2-7): DVKVTQSSRYLVKRTGEKVFLECVQDMDHENMFWYRQDPGLGLRLIYFSYDVKMKEKGDIPEGYSVSREKKERFSLILESASTNQTSMYLCASSLRGRYEQYFGPGTRLTVT.